One sample yielded the 17 T cell receptor beta chains listed below, sequenced in a study of control samples from healthy donors and cancer patients. TCRdb's table, derived via immunoSEQ multiplex PCR, lists solely in-frame clones and lacks some. The table has about 150,000 clones, around 90% seen once; the top ten hold around 4.9%. The sample comprised blood. The receptors come from a man aged 30 to 45 in good health.

CDR3: CASRRGLSSYEQYF. CDR3 DNA: TGTGCCAGCAGGCGGGGACTTAGTTCCTACGAGCAGTACTTC. J is TRBJ2-7 and V is TRBV11-2; a weak D match, TRBD2 (6 bases). The CDR3 totals 14 residues. Between the trimmed V and J ends, which lost 6 bases and 1 base, there was a span of 13 bases. The V gene's germline CDR1 is SGHAT and CDR2 FQNNGV. Together with reference TRBV11-2 and TRBJ2-7, the CDR3 gives the full variable domain: EAGVAQSPRYKIIEKRQSVAFWCNPISGHATLYWYQQILGQGPKLLIQFQNNGVVDDSQLPKDRFSAERLKGVDSTLKIQPAKLEDSAVYLCASRRGLSSYEQYFGPGTRLTVT.

The chain has TRBV30 and TRBJ1-3; the D gene is possibly TRBD1 (5 bases). CDR1 is GTSNPN, CDR2 SVGIG, per germline (reference sequence). The CDR3 is 15 amino acids. V gave up 0 bases and J gave up 2 bases, with 11 bases separating them. CDR3: CAWSVGRGAGNTIYF. Written as DNA, the CDR3 is TGTGCCTGGAGTGTGGGGAGGGGCGCTGGAAACACCATATATTTT. Together with reference TRBV30 and TRBJ1-3, the CDR3 gives the full variable domain: SQTIHQWPATLVQPVGSPLSLECTVEGTSNPNLYWYRQAAGRGLQLLFYSVGIGQISSEVPQNLSASRPQDRQFILSSKKLLLSDSGFYLCAWSVGRGAGNTIYFGEGSWLTVV.

The chain couples TRBV4-2 to TRBJ1-4, with a weak D call TRBD1 (5 bases). Germline V CDR1 and CDR2: LGHNA, YNFKEQ. Between the trimmed V and J ends, which lost 0 bases and 7 bases, there was a span of 15 bases. The CDR3 spans 16 residues. The CDR3 DNA reads as TGTGCCAGCAGCCAAGAGTTCTGGGGGAATAGTGAAAAACTGTTTTTT. Its translation: CASSQEFWGNSEKLFF.

J is TRBJ2-7 and V is TRBV27; TRBD1 matches at 7 bases. V gave up 0 bases and J gave up 7 bases; unmatched junction bases: 15. This CDR3 spans 17 amino acids. Per the germline V gene, CDR1 is MNHEY and CDR2 is SMNVEV (reference sequence). CDR3 sequence (DNA): TGTGCCAGCAGTTTATCTCCGGGACAGCTCTTTTTGGAGGAGCAGTACTTC. This sequence encodes CASSLSPGQLFLEEQYF.

The rearrangement links TRBV9 to TRBJ2-5, with 9 bases identical to TRBD1. Germline CDR1 SGDLS, CDR2 YYNGEE. The length of the CDR3 is 16 residues. The V gene end was trimmed by 3 bases and the J gene end by 4 bases; junction bases not matched to a gene: 10. CDR3 in amino acids: CASSAAIQGALETQYF. Here the CDR3 DNA reads TGTGCCAGCAGCGCAGCTATACAGGGGGCTTTAGAGACCCAGTACTTC.

Worth noting for this clone: Different DNA sequences within this sample yield the same CDR3. The V gene is TRBV9, the J gene TRBJ1-6; 8 bases agree with TRBD1. J lost 6 bases, V lost 0 bases, and 2 bases had no gene match. The CDR3 is 15 amino acids. The germline V gene encodes CDR1 SGDLS and CDR2 YYNGEE. CDR3 sequence reads: CASSVVDRGNSPLHF. Written as DNA, the CDR3 is TGTGCCAGCAGCGTAGTCGACAGGGGTAATTCACCCCTCCACTTT.

The V gene is TRBV7-6, the J gene TRBJ2-2, with 7 bases aligning to TRBD1. CDR1 SGHVS and CDR2 FNYEAQ come from the germline V gene. The ends lost 5 bases at V and 0 bases at J; junction bases unmatched: 9. The CDR3 runs 17 residues. The CDR3: CASSKRDSQTNTGELFF. The CDR3 DNA follows: TGTGCCAGCAGCAAAAGGGACAGCCAAACGAACACCGGGGAGCTGTTTTTT.

The chain couples TRBV30 to TRBJ1-1, with a tentative D call TRBD1 (6 bases). Germline V gene lookup returns CDR1 GTSNPN and CDR2 SVGIG (reference sequence). The V end lost 6 bases, the J end lost 4 bases, and 12 bases lay between the germline ends. The CDR3 runs to 12 residues. CDR3 in amino acids: CACNRAGTEAFF. For the CDR3, the DNA is TGTGCCTGCAACAGGGCTGGCACTGAAGCTTTCTTT.

The chain is built from TRBV7-2 and TRBJ2-2, with a tentative D call TRBD2 (6 bases). This CDR3 spans 15 amino acids. The germline V gene has CDR1 SGHTA and CDR2 FQGNSA. The V end lost 1 base, the J end lost 8 bases, and 14 bases lay between the germline ends. CDR3 in DNA: TGTGCCAGCAGCTTAGATCTCCGCCTAGCGGGGGAGCTGTTTTTT. Amino acid sequence: CASSLDLRLAGELFF.

The chain recombines TRBV5-6 with TRBJ2-7, with TRBD1 identical over 7 bases. The CDR3 loop spans 14 amino acids. Germline V gene sequence: CDR1 SGHDT, CDR2 YYEEEE. V was pared by 5 bases and J by 0 bases, with 5 bases of the junction left unmatched. CDR3 in DNA: TGTGCCAGCAGGGAGACAGGGAACTCCTACGAGCAGTACTTC. Its protein product is CASRETGNSYEQYF.

J is TRBJ1-1 and V is TRBV9; no clear D. Per the germline V gene, CDR1 is SGDLS and CDR2 is YYNGEE. The V end was cut by 4 bases, the J end by 5 bases, with 12 bases between. The CDR3 length is 13 residues. The CDR3 loop reads CASSSPRETEAFF. Written as DNA, the CDR3 is TGTGCCAGCAGCAGCCCGCGAGAAACTGAAGCTTTCTTT.

V gene TRBV5-4 combines with J gene TRBJ1-3; 9 nucleotides line up with TRBD1. This CDR3 contains 16 residues. The trim removed 0 bases at V and 2 bases at J, leaving 3 bases unmatched. Germline CDR1 is SGHNT and CDR2 is YYREEE (reference sequence). The CDR3 spells CASSLVGQGAGNTIYF. As DNA, the CDR3 is TGTGCCAGCAGCTTGGTGGGACAGGGTGCTGGAAACACCATATATTTT.

This rearrangement joins TRBV6-2 or TRBV6-3 to TRBJ2-3, with D tentatively TRBD1 (7 bases). The CDR3 length is 15 residues. Germline V CDR1 and CDR2: MNHEY, SVGEGT. Trimming stripped 2 bases from V and 6 bases from J, with 15 bases between. CDR3 bases: TGTGCCAGCAGTTACGGGGGGCCAGGGGGGGATACGCAGTATTTT. Translated: CASSYGGPGGDTQYF.

The V and J genes are TRBV11-3 and TRBJ2-3; 8 bases are a match to TRBD2. Germline loops: CDR1 SGHNT, CDR2 YENEEA. The CDR3 has 16 amino acids. J was trimmed by 4 bases and V by 5 bases; bases with no gene match: 11. The CDR3 nucleotides read TGTGCCAGCAGCCCCTTTGCGGGAGGAGACCCAGATACGCAGTATTTT. The encoded protein is CASSPFAGGDPDTQYF.

The CDR3 bases are TGTGCCAGTGGACTAGCGGGACTTTTAGATACGCAGTATTTT. Its translation: CASGLAGLLDTQYF. The genes are TRBV7-3 and TRBJ2-3, with 12 bases identical to TRBD2. CDR1 SGHTA and CDR2 FQGTGA come from the germline V gene. The V segment lost 9 bases and the J segment 5 bases; nucleotides outside the gene matches: 6. The CDR3 is 14 amino acids.

This clone was counted a single time. The chain recombines TRBV6-5 with TRBJ1-2, with a possible D match to TRBD1 (5 bases). Trimming took 1 base from V and 6 from J, leaving 12 bases between them. The CDR3 contains 14 residues. The germline V gene has CDR1 MNHEY and CDR2 SVGAGI. The CDR3 here is CASSYYIGDDGYTF. The CDR3 DNA follows: TGTGCCAGCAGTTACTATATAGGGGATGATGGCTACACCTTC.

J is TRBJ2-1 and V is TRBV5-1; possibly TRBD1 for D (6 bases). CDR3 length: 15 amino acids. Germline V gene sequence: CDR1 SGHRS, CDR2 YFSETQ. V was pared by 4 bases and J by 0 bases, with 11 bases between. The CDR3 protein is CASSATDSSYNEQFF. The CDR3 DNA follows: TGCGCCAGCAGCGCGACGGACAGCTCCTACAATGAGCAGTTCTTC.